A selection of T cell receptor beta chains follows, all from one sample in a study of immune evolution from preneoplasia to lung adenocarcinoma. Assay: immunoSEQ multiplex PCR; the TCRdb copy retains only in-frame clones and omits some. The sample has 4,000 to 6,000 clones; just under 80% are singletons. Sequencing was done on a sample of FFPE normal lung tissue adjacent to the tumor. These receptor sequences come from a person between 45 and 75 years old with lung adenocarcinoma. The CDR3 runs from the conserved cysteine through the conserved F or W. A D gene is named only where the DNA matches it firmly. Clone size is not always given. Where it is, it says once, few, many or a class for expanded clones.

j_call: TRBJ1-1; v_call: TRBV19; d_call: NA; clone_size: NA; cdr3_aa: CASSPSLQAEAFF; cdr3_nt: TGTGCCAGTAGTCCCTCCCTCCAGGCTGAAGCTTTCTTT
j_call: TRBJ2-7; v_call: TRBV6-1; d_call: NA; clone_size: NA; cdr3_aa: CASWRSDSYEQYF; cdr3_nt: TGTGCCAGCTGGCGAAGTGATTCCTACGAGCAGTACTTC
j_call: TRBJ1-2; v_call: TRBV19; d_call: NA; clone_size: NA; cdr3_aa: CATEVGAPDYGYTF; cdr3_nt: TGTGCCACTGAGGTGGGGGCGCCCGACTATGGCTACACCTTC
j_call: TRBJ1-2; v_call: TRBV29-1; d_call: NA; clone_size: NA; cdr3_aa: CSVERGNGGYTF; cdr3_nt: TGCAGCGTTGAAAGGGGGAATGGTGGCTACACCTTC
j_call: TRBJ2-1; v_call: TRBV9; d_call: NA; clone_size: NA; cdr3_aa: CASSVDRGHEQFF; cdr3_nt: TGTGCCAGCAGCGTAGATCGAGGTCATGAGCAGTTCTTC
j_call: TRBJ2-4; v_call: TRBV7-8; d_call: NA; clone_size: NA; cdr3_aa: CASSLAQGLAKNIQYF; cdr3_nt: TGTGCCAGCAGCTTAGCGCAGGGACTAGCCAAAAACATTCAGTACTTC
j_call: TRBJ2-2; v_call: TRBV6-1; d_call: NA; clone_size: NA; cdr3_aa: CASTVLPNTGELFF; cdr3_nt: TGTGCCAGTACAGTGTTGCCGAACACCGGGGAGCTGTTTTTT
j_call: TRBJ2-3; v_call: TRBV18; d_call: TRBD2; clone_size: NA; cdr3_aa: CASSLLTSGDFTDTQYF; cdr3_nt: TGTGCCAGCTCACTCCTGACTAGCGGGGATTTCACAGATACGCAGTATTTT
j_call: TRBJ1-2; v_call: TRBV6-6; d_call: TRBD1; clone_size: NA; cdr3_aa: CASSHRDRGKGGYTF; cdr3_nt: TGTGCCAGCAGTCACCGGGACAGGGGTAAAGGTGGCTACACCTTC
j_call: TRBJ1-5; v_call: TRBV28; d_call: TRBD1; clone_size: once; cdr3_aa: CASSLLGQGAGNQPQHF; cdr3_nt: TGTGCCAGCAGTTTGTTGGGACAGGGGGCGGGCAATCAGCCCCAGCATTTT
j_call: TRBJ2-5; v_call: TRBV14; d_call: NA; clone_size: NA; cdr3_aa: CASSQQETQYF; cdr3_nt: TGTGCCAGCAGCCAGCAAGAGACCCAGTACTTC
j_call: TRBJ2-7; v_call: TRBV27; d_call: NA; clone_size: NA; cdr3_aa: CASSLLGGYEQYF; cdr3_nt: TGTGCCAGCAGTTTATTGGGTGGTTACGAGCAGTACTTC
j_call: TRBJ2-5; v_call: TRBV27; d_call: TRBD1; clone_size: few; cdr3_aa: CASSHGQGRETQYF; cdr3_nt: TGTGCCAGCAGCCATGGACAGGGGCGCGAGACCCAGTACTTC
j_call: TRBJ2-7; v_call: TRBV2; d_call: NA; clone_size: NA; cdr3_aa: CASNGETYEQYF; cdr3_nt: TGTGCCAGCAACGGAGAAACCTACGAGCAGTACTTC
j_call: TRBJ2-3; v_call: TRBV5-4; d_call: TRBD2; clone_size: NA; cdr3_aa: CASSLGTGTSGSTDTQYF; cdr3_nt: TGTGCCAGCAGCCTGGGAACCGGGACTAGCGGGAGCACAGATACGCAGTATTTT
j_call: TRBJ1-5; v_call: TRBV25-1; d_call: NA; clone_size: NA; cdr3_aa: CASSSGGGGGNQPQHF; cdr3_nt: TGTGCCAGCAGCTCCGGGGGGGGCGGGGGCAATCAGCCCCAGCATTTT
j_call: TRBJ2-7; v_call: TRBV6-1; d_call: NA; clone_size: NA; cdr3_aa: CATGDGTSYEQYF; cdr3_nt: TGTGCCACTGGGGACGGCACCTCCTACGAGCAGTACTTC
j_call: TRBJ2-7; v_call: TRBV6-5; d_call: TRBD2; clone_size: NA; cdr3_aa: CASSSSLAGGYEQYF; cdr3_nt: TGTGCCAGCAGTTCCTCTTTAGCGGGAGGGTACGAGCAGTACTTC
j_call: TRBJ2-1; v_call: TRBV29-1; d_call: TRBD2; clone_size: NA; cdr3_aa: CSVDIAGDRNEQFF; cdr3_nt: TGCAGCGTTGATATAGCGGGAGATAGGAATGAGCAGTTCTTC
j_call: TRBJ2-4; v_call: TRBV9; d_call: TRBD2; clone_size: NA; cdr3_aa: CASSVGGDSGGNIQYF; cdr3_nt: TGTGCCAGCAGCGTAGGGGGTGATAGCGGGGGAAACATTCAGTACTTC